A single sample is the source of the 11 T cell receptor beta chains below, sequenced in a study of T-cell reconstitution after alpha-beta-depleted transplantation in children. During its preparation, the TCRbeta library received unique molecular identifiers. Each CDR3 protein is one row after TCRdb ran MiXCR on the PCR reads. Among some 840,000 distinct CDR3 sequences listed, about 15% were seen once. Source: PBMCs, mostly from graft donor cells, taken 360 days after TCRalphabeta/CD19-depleted stem cell transplant. These receptors all stem from a male patient between 5 and 17 years old who had a stem cell transplant for acute lymphoblastic leukemia, so the T cells may come from the graft donor.

This clonotype was found many times. The genes are TRBV11-2 and TRBJ2-7; D is unclear. Germline V gene sequence: CDR1 SGHAT, CDR2 FQNNGV. This CDR3 region has 11 residues. V was shortened by 7 bases and J by 4 bases, with 8 bases between the two germline ends. CDR3 residues: CASTFGYEQYF. The CDR3 DNA reads as TGTGCCAGCACCTTCGGATACGAGCAGTACTTC. The full variable domain, with the rest looked up from reference TRBV11-2 and TRBJ2-7, is EAGVAQSPRYKIIEKRQSVAFWCNPISGHATLYWYQQILGQGPKLLIQFQNNGVVDDSQLPKDRFSAERLKGVDSTLKIQPAKLEDSAVYLCASTFGYEQYFGPGTRLTVT.

V gene TRBV6-1 combines with J gene TRBJ2-1; TRBD1 is a possible D gene (5 bases). Per germline, CDR1 MNHNS and CDR2 SASEGT. This CDR3 comprises 13 residues. The V and J ends lost 7 bases and 10 bases respectively, with 17 bases between them. In DNA form, the CDR3 reads TGTGCCAGCAAGGTGCCTGGGGCAAGGGAGCAGTTCTTC. Protein product: CASKVPGAREQFF.

This clonotype turned up a few times. The gene calls are TRBV4-1 and TRBJ2-2, with D unresolved. Germline CDR1 MGHRA, CDR2 YSYEKL. Trimming cost V 3 bases and J 7 bases, with 6 bases left between them. The CDR3 has 12 residues. CDR3 nucleotide sequence: TGCGCCAGCAGCCATTATTTCGGGGAGCTGTTTTTT. Amino acids: CASSHYFGELFF.

The chain employs TRBV15 and TRBJ2-1, with D possibly being TRBD1 or TRBD2 (5 bases each). V was clipped by 3 bases and J by 3 bases, with 15 bases between them. This CDR3 contains 16 residues. Germline V gene sequence: CDR1 LNHNV, CDR2 YYDKDF (reference sequence). Here the CDR3 reads CATSRGDSLFYNEQFF. The CDR3 DNA is TGTGCCACCAGCAGGGGAGACAGTCTGTTCTACAATGAGCAGTTCTTC.

The chain links TRBV5-1 to TRBJ2-1; D gene unclear. CDR3 length equals 16 residues. The germline V and J ends were trimmed by 0 bases and 7 bases, with 17 bases remaining between them. In germline, CDR1 is SGHRS, CDR2 YFSETQ. The CDR3 DNA reads as TGCGCCAGCAGCTTGGGGGTTGGCCCACCCCAAAATGAGCAGTTCTTC. This sequence encodes CASSLGVGPPQNEQFF.

This sequence joins TRBV4-1 and TRBJ1-1, with D tentatively TRBD1 (5 bases). Germline V gives CDR1 MGHRA, CDR2 YSYEKL. The CDR3 covers 17 residues. The V and J ends lost 3 bases and 2 bases respectively, with 19 bases between them. The CDR3 bases are TGCGCCAGCAGCCAGGGAATAGTCCGGGACCAAAACACTGAAGCTTTCTTT. Protein sequence: CASSQGIVRDQNTEAFF.

This chain connects TRBV5-1 to TRBJ2-5; TRBD1 matches 9 bases. Germline trimming cut 3 bases from V and 1 base from J; bases unmatched to any gene: 7. Germline CDR1 and CDR2: SGHRS and YFSETQ. The CDR3 is made up of 16 amino acids. The CDR3 DNA follows: TGCGCCAGCAGCTCTGGACAGGGGACCTCCCAAGAGACCCAGTACTTC. Amino acids: CASSSGQGTSQETQYF.

Only one count was recorded for this clonotype. The chain uses TRBV24-1 and TRBJ2-1, with TRBD1 identical over 7 bases. This CDR3 has 13 amino acids. The V gene's germline CDR1 is KGHDR and CDR2 SFDVKD. J gave up 10 bases and V 7 bases, and 9 bases lay outside the gene matches. DNA of the CDR3: TGTGCCACCAGATCCACAGGGGTTGGGGAGCAGTTCTTC. It is translated as CATRSTGVGEQFF.

The chain combines TRBV25-1 with TRBJ2-1, with 10 bases lining up with TRBD2. This CDR3 is 16 amino acids long. Germline loops: CDR1 MGHDK, CDR2 SYGVNS. V shed 1 base, J shed 4 bases, and the junction held 4 bases outside the gene matches. CDR3 protein: CASSESPSGRYNEQFF. CDR3 DNA sequence: TGTGCCAGCAGTGAATCGCCTAGCGGGAGATACAATGAGCAGTTCTTC.

The chain joins TRBV18 to TRBJ2-7; TRBD2 agrees at 9 bases. J gave up 0 bases and V 3 bases, and 12 bases lay outside the gene matches. Germline V gene data show CDR1 as KGHSH and CDR2 as LQKENI. This CDR3 has 18 residues. The CDR3 nucleotides are TGTGCCAGCTCACCGCAGCCGACTAGCGGCAAAAGCTCCTACGAGCAGTACTTC. Amino acid sequence: CASSPQPTSGKSSYEQYF.

This clonotype has more than one count but fewer than ten. The rearrangement uses TRBV7-9 and TRBJ1-2; 9 positions match TRBD1. Germline CDR1 is SEHNR and CDR2 is FQNEAQ (reference sequence). This CDR3 contains 13 residues. Trimming cost V 6 bases and J 4 bases; bases outside gene matches: 3. The CDR3 DNA follows: TGTGCCAGCAGGGGGACAGGGACCTATGGCTACACCTTC. Protein product: CASRGTGTYGYTF.